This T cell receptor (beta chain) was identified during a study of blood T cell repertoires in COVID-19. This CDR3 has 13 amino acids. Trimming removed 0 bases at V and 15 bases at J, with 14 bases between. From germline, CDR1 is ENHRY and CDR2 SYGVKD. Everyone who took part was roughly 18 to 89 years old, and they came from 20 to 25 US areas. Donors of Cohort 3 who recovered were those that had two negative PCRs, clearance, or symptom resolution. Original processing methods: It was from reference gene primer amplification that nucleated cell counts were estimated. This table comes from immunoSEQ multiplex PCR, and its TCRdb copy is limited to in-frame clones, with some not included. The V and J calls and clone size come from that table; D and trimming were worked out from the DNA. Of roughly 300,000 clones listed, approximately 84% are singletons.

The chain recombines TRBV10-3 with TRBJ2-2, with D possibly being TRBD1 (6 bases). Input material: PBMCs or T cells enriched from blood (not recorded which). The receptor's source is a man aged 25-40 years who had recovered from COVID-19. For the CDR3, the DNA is TGTGCCATCAGTGAGTCGAAGGGGGTTCGGTTGTTTTTT. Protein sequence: CAISESKGVRLFF.